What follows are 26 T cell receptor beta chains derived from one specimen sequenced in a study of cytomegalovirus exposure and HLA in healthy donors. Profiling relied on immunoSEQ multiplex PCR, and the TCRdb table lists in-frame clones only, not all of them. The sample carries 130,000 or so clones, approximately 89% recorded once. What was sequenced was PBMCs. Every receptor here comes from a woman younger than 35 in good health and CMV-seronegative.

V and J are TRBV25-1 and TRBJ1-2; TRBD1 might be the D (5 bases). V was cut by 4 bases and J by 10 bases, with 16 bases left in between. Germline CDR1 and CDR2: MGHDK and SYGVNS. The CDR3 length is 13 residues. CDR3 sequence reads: CASSGGLAIDYTF. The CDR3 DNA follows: TGTGCCAGCAGTGGGGGACTCGCTATCGACTACACCTTC.

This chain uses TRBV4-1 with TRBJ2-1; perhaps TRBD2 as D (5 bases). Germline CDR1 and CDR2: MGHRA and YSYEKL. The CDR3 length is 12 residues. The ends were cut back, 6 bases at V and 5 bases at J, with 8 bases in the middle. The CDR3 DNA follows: TGCGCCAGCAGTACCGGGAACAATGAGCAGTTCTTC. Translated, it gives CASSTGNNEQFF.

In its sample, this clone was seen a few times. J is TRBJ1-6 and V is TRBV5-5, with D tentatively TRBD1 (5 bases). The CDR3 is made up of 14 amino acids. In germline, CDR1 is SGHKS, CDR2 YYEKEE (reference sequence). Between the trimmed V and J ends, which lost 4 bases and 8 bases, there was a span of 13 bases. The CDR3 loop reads CASSGPGQDSPLHF. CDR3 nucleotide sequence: TGTGCCAGCAGCGGCCCCGGACAAGATTCACCCCTCCACTTT.

This chain's CDR3 is CASSYSPSNYGYTF. The DNA of the CDR3 is TGTGCCAGCAGTTACTCTCCCAGTAACTATGGCTACACCTTC. The rearrangement links TRBV6-5 to TRBJ1-2; D call uncertain. V lost 0 bases, J lost 1 base, and 6 bases lay in between. The germline gives CDR1 MNHEY, CDR2 SVGAGI. The CDR3 is 14 residues long.

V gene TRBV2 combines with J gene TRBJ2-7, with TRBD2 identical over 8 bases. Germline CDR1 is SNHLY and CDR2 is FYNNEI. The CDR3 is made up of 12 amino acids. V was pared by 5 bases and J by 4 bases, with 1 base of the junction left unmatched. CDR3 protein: CASSRGGYEQYF. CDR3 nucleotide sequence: TGTGCCAGCAGTCGCGGGGGGTACGAGCAGTACTTC. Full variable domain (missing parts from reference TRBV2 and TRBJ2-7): EPEVTQTPSHQVTQMGQEVILRCVPISNHLYFYWYRQILGQKVEFLVSFYNNEISEKSEIFDDQFSVERPDGSNFTLKIRSTKLEDSAMYFCASSRGGYEQYFGPGTRLTVT.

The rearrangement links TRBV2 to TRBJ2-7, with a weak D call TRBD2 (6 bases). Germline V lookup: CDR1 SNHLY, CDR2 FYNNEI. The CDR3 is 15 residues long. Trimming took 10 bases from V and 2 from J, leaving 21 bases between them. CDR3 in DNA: TGTGCCACCGTAATAGTTGGGACTCGAACCTACGAGCAGTACTTC. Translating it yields CATVIVGTRTYEQYF.

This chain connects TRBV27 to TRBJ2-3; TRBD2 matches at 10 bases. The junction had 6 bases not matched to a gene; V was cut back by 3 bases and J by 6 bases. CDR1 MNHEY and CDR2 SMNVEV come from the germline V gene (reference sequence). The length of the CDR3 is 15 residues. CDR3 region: CASSFLRTSGDTQYF. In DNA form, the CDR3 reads TGTGCCAGCAGTTTCCTCCGGACTAGCGGCGATACGCAGTATTTT.

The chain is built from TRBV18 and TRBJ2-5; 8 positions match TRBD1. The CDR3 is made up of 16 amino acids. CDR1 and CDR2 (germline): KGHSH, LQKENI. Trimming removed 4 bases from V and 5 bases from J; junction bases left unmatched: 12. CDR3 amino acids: CASSQTPQGAGETQYF. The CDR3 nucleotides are TGTGCCAGCTCACAAACACCCCAGGGGGCTGGGGAGACCCAGTACTTC. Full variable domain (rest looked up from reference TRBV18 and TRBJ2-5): NAGVMQNPRHLVRRRGQEARLRCSPMKGHSHVYWYRQLPEEGLKFMVYLQKENIIDESGMPKERFSAEFPKEGPSILRIQQVVRGDSAAYFCASSQTPQGAGETQYFGPGTRLLVL.

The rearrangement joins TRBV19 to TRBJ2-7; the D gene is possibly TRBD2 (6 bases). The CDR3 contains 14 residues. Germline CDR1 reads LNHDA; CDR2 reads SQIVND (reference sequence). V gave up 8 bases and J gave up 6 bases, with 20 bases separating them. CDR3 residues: CASRRAGFGSEQYF. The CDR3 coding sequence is TGTGCCAGTCGGAGGGCGGGGTTTGGAAGCGAGCAGTACTTC. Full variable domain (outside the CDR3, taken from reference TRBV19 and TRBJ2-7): DGGITQSPKYLFRKEGQNVTLSCEQNLNHDAMYWYRQDPGQGLRLIYYSQIVNDFQKGDIAEGYSVSREKKESFPLTVTSAQKNPTAFYLCASRRAGFGSEQYFGPGTRLTVT.

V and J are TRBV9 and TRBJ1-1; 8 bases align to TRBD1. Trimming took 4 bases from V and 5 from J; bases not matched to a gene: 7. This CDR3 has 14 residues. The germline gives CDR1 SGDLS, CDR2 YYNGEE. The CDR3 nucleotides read TGTGCCAGCAGCACAGACAGGGGATTTACTGAAGCTTTCTTT. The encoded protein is CASSTDRGFTEAFF.

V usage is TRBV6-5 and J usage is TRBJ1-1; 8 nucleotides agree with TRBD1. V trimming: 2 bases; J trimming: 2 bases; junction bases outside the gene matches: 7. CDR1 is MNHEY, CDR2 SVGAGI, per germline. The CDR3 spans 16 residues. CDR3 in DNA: TGTGCCAGCAGTTACGGGGCAGGGGGCTTCAACACTGAAGCTTTCTTT. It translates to CASSYGAGGFNTEAFF.

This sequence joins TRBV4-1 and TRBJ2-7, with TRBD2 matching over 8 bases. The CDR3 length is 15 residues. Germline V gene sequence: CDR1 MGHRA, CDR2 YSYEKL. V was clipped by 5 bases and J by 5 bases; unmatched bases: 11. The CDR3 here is CASSSLTGGSNEQYF. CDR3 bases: TGCGCCAGCAGCTCCCTAACGGGGGGGTCGAACGAGCAGTACTTC.

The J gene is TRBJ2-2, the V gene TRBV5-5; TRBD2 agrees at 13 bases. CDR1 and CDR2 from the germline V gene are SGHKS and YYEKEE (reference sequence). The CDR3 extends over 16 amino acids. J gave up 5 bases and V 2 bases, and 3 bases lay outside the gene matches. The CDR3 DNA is TGTGCCAGCAGCTTCGGACTAGCGGGGGTGACCGGGGAGCTGTTTTTT. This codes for CASSFGLAGVTGELFF.

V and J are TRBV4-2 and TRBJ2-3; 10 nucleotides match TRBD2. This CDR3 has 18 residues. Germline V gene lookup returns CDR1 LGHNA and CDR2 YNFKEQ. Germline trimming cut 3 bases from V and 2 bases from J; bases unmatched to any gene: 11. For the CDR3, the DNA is TGTGCCAGCAGCCAGGTGTTCAGGACTAGCGGCACCACAGATACGCAGTATTTT. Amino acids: CASSQVFRTSGTTDTQYF.

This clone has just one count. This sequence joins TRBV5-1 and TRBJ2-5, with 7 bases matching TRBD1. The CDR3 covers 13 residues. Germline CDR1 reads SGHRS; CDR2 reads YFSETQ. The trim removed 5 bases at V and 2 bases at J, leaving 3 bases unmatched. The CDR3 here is CASRLTGQETQYF. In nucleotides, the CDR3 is TGCGCCAGCAGGCTGACAGGGCAAGAGACCCAGTACTTC.

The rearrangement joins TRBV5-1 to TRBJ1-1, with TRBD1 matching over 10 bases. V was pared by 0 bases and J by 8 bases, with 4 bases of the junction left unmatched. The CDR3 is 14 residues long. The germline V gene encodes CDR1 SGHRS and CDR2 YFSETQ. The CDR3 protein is CASSLGQGAEEAFF. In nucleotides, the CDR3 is TGCGCCAGCAGCTTGGGACAGGGGGCAGAAGAAGCTTTCTTT.

The DNA of the CDR3 is TGTGCCAGCAGCTTAGACGGGAGGGGCACTGAAGCTTTCTTT. It translates to CASSLDGRGTEAFF. V and J are TRBV7-9 and TRBJ1-1; tentatively, D is TRBD1 (5 bases). This CDR3 comprises 14 residues. Germline CDR1 reads SEHNR; CDR2 reads FQNEAQ (reference sequence). V was cut by 1 base and J by 4 bases, with 10 bases left in between.

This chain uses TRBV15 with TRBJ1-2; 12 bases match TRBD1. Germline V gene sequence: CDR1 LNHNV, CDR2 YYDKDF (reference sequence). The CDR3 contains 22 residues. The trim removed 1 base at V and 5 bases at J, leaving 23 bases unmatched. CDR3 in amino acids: CATSRGYRDRGRVGTVGYGYTF. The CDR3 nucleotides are TGTGCCACCAGCAGAGGATACCGGGACAGGGGGCGGGTTGGAACAGTGGGGTATGGCTACACCTTC. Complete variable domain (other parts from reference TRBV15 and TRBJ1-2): DAMVIQNPRYQVTQFGKPVTLSCSQTLNHNVMYWYQQKSSQAPKLLFHYYDKDFNNEADTPDNFQSRRPNTSFCFLDIRSPGLGDTAMYLCATSRGYRDRGRVGTVGYGYTFGSGTRLTVV.

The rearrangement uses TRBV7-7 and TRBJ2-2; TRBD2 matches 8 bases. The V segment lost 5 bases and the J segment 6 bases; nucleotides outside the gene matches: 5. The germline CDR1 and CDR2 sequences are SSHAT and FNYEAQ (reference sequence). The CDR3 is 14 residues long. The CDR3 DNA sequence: TGTGCCAGCAGCCACCTCGGGGGGGCCGGGGAGCTGTTTTTT. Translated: CASSHLGGAGELFF.

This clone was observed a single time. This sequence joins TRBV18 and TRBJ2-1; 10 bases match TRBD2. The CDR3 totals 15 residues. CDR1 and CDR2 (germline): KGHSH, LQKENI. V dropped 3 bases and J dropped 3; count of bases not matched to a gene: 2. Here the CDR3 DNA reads TGTGCCAGCTCACCCCTAGCGGGGGACTACAATGAGCAGTTCTTC. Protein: CASSPLAGDYNEQFF.

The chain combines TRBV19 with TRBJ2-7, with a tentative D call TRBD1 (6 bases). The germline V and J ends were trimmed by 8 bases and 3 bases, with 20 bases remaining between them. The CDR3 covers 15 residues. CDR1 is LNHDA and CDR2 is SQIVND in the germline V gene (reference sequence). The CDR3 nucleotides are TGTGCCAGTTGTAAAGCGCACAGGGAAATCTACGAGCAGTACTTC. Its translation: CASCKAHREIYEQYF.

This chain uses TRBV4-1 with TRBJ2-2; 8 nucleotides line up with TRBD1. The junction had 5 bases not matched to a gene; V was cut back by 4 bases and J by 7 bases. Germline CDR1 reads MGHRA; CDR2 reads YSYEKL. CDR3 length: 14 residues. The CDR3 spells CASSPQGVIGELFF. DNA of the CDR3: TGCGCCAGCAGCCCACAGGGGGTGATCGGGGAGCTGTTTTTT.

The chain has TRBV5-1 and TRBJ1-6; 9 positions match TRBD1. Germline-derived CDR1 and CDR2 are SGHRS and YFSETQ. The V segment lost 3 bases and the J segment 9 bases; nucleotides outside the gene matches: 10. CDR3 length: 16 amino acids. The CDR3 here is CASSSAGQGKGSPLHF. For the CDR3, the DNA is TGCGCCAGCAGCTCTGCAGGACAGGGGAAGGGTTCACCCCTCCACTTT.

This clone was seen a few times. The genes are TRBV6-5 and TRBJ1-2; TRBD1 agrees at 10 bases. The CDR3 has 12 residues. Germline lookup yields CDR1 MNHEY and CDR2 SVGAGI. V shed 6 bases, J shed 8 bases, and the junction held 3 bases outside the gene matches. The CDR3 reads CASRGTGAGYTF. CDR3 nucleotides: TGTGCCAGCAGAGGGACAGGGGCCGGCTACACCTTC.

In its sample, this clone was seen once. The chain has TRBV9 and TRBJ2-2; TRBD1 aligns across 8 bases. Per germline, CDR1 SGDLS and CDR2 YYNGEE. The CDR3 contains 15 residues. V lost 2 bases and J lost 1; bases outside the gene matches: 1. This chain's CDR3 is CASSVGQENTGELFF. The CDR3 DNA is TGTGCCAGCAGCGTGGGACAGGAGAACACCGGGGAGCTGTTTTTT.

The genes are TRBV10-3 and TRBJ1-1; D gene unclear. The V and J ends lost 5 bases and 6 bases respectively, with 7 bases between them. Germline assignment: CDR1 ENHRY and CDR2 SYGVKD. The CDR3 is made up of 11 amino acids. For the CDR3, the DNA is TGTGCCATCAGTACGAGAGCTGAAGCTTTCTTT. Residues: CAISTRAEAFF.